This paragraph reports one T cell receptor beta chain. Its antigen is currently not known. Base qualities were left out, and no much larger clone turns up one base away. The source of the sample is a study of cytomegalovirus exposure and HLA in healthy donors (dated by TCRdb to about 2017). About the study as a whole: An earlier analysis of several hundred of the donors reported 276 Gb of sequence data and 95 million to 130 million unique TCR beta sequences obtained from approximately 180 million T cells. The later analysis used no new phenotypic data to find candidate immune exposures, relying instead on TCR beta sequences and their occurrence across donors. An earlier analysis of approximately 500 of the donors applied high-throughput TCR beta sequencing to assess whether each TCR beta V gene segment acted as functional or pseudogenic. The number of typed donors differed by locus: about 620-640 for A, B, C, DRB1 and DQB1; 500 to 550 for DQA1; some 590 for DPA1; and about 470 for DPB1. Every discovery cohort repertoire had been produced on one sequencing platform. An early release covering 550 to 700 HLA-typed donors comprised 300 to 350 gigabases of sequencing data and roughly 86 million unique TCR sequences. High-throughput TCR immunosequencing, statistical association of individual TCRs with disease status, and machine learning were combined to predict cytomegalovirus infection status. Across around 400 genotyped donors of the cohort, an average of 235,054 unique TCR beta nucleotide sequences per donor were sequenced, and 15% to 20% of those sequences were non-productive. Of the roughly 430 genotyped donors, 65% to 90% fell in the genetic ancestry cluster associated with self-reported Caucasian donors. Because of strong linkage in the cohort, a few DR-DQ haplotypes were treated as single units for association and clustering. In addition to the first cohort of around 670 subjects, a separate validation cohort of 120 different subjects was used. Using immunosequencing, the study profiled T cell repertoires from around 680 subjects and related those repertoires to cytomegalovirus serostatus. In a later analysis, previously published TCR beta repertoires from hundreds of donors were re-analyzed and high-resolution HLA genotyping was added so that TCR occurrence patterns could be studied. In a later genetic analysis, genome-wide SNP genotypes for about three fifths of the 666 donors were used, and that subset was treated as a discovery cohort. The study was designed to test whether signatures of past pathogen exposure could be identified by cataloging public T cell receptors. Donor age, sex, ethnicity and CMV serostatus were compiled together with the repertoire data. HLA typing covered class I and class II loci at four-digit resolution. Study-level results and caveats: At a false discovery rate of 0.05, a later analysis linked about 17,000 TCR beta sequences to specific HLA alleles. Several of the top co-occurrence clusters appeared to be linked to parvovirus B19, influenza, CMV and Epstein-Barr virus, according to a later analysis. In this cohort, only TCR beta chains were sequenced, and detectable features were limited by the absence of alpha or paired-chain data. In a later genetic analysis, a missense DCLRE1C variant was associated with V-gene and J-gene trimming of TCR beta chains, and the association was replicated in an independent cohort. Most TCR sequences were observed very rarely across donors, whereas some public TCRs were present in many individuals. A cluster of highly shared sequence variants was judged likely to be a technical artifact of the sequencing pipeline. The presence/absence analyses assumed that sequencing depth was roughly uniform across donors, and that assumption may not be true. The classifier was reported to diagnose cytomegalovirus status with high specificity and sensitivity in both the original and validation cohorts. Because counts were too low, roughly 18 rarely observed V segments, including chromosome 9 orphons, were left out of the earlier analysis of a few hundred of the donors. A later analysis found that HLA-associated TCR beta chains were more clonally expanded and had lower generation probabilities than equally common non-associated chains. In the study, 164 TCR beta chains were listed as associated with cytomegalovirus. In a later genetic analysis, fewer N-insertions in productive TCRs were reported among donors in an Asian-associated ancestry cluster than the roughly 640-donor mean. The authors suggested that the approach could potentially be extended to other disease states and immunological phenotypes. Some IMGT-functional V segments, including TRBV6-2 and TRBV6-3, could not be distinguished by the 87-base-pair reads and were therefore excluded. Immune exposure information for the cohort was limited to CMV serostatus. Linkage disequilibrium might explain the correlated functional status among segregating V segments, but an unknown experimental factor could not be ruled out. A further reported finding was that TCR beta sequences accurately predicted the HLA-A and HLA-B alleles for most subjects in the first cohort. When HLA alleles, especially DR and DQ, strongly co-occurred, TCR associations were difficult to assign to individual alleles. Because some donors lacked HLA typing at each locus, the association tests relied only on the typed subset. In an earlier analysis of around 600 of the donors, most TCR beta V segments appeared in productive rearrangements about 87% or about 30% of the time, broadly matching IMGT annotations. Most CMV-associated TCR beta chains appeared to be HLA-restricted in a later analysis, and the HLA associations seemed to be driven largely by CMV exposure. In a later analysis, TCR association rates were found to vary across HLA loci, with the most associated TCRs seen for DRB1 alleles and the fewest for HLA-C alleles. A few of the identified cytomegalovirus-associated TCR beta chains were confirmed in vitro to be specific for cytomegalovirus antigens.

The trim is 4 bases for V and 5 bases for J, with a gap of 17 bases between the germline ends. CDR1 and CDR2 (MDHEN, SYDVKM) derive from the germline V gene. The cysteine opens and the phenylalanine closes a CDR3 of 15 amino acids. The DNA shown is the 45-base CDR3, in frame from base 1. The cohort comprised some 730 healthy bone marrow donors. Cohort members were all nominally healthy when sampled, although unrecorded immune exposures were likely present. The donor was CMV seronegative and was included in the group of about 400 seronegative cohort members. A peripheral blood sample was provided by each donor, and peripheral blood mononuclear cells were used for TCR beta sequencing. The Qiagen DNeasy Blood Extraction Kit was used to extract genomic DNA from the blood cell samples. Library preparation was by the immunoSEQ multiplex PCR assay. The multiplex PCR relied on a mix of 60 forward primers for TCR Vbeta segments and 13 reverse primers for TCR Jbeta segments. A multiplex PCR assay on genomic DNA amplified the CDR3 region of rearranged TCR beta genes. On the Illumina HiSeq System, the amplified TCR beta libraries were sequenced as 87-base-pair reads. The study's own analysis went as follows. In a later analysis, 80 million or so unique TCR beta chains were counted across the 650 to 700 repertoires, and approximately 9.9 million of these chains were shared by at least two donors. Raw reads were error-corrected and collapsed into unique sequences with a nearest-neighbor algorithm that merged closely related sequences to remove PCR and sequencing errors. CDR3 sequences were aligned to IMGT reference sequences to assign V, D and J gene segments. For a sequence to be retained, a match of at least six nucleotides to both a V gene segment and a J gene segment was required. Rearrangements were called productive when the CDR3 lacked stop codons and stayed in frame with V and J; all others were non-productive. Following IMGT convention, CDR3 was defined as the stretch from the second conserved V-encoded cysteine up to the conserved J-encoded phenylalanine. The earlier analysis of approximately 590 of the donors excluded any sequence lacking an unambiguous match to a single V gene segment. An earlier analysis of a few hundred of the donors called V segments functional above 56.7% productive rearrangements and segregating when the between-donor standard deviation exceeded 5%. To diagnose cytomegalovirus status from the catalog of TCR beta chain sequences, a statistical classification framework was built. In a later analysis, TCR nucleotide sequences were compared against IMGT/GENE-DB human TR gene sequences so that V and J genes could be assigned. In a later analysis, CDR3 sequences and most-parsimonious VDJ recombination scenarios were assigned using the TCRdist pipeline. In a later analysis, every TCR beta chain was defined by the combination of its CDR3 amino acid sequence and its V-gene family, and reads without a unique V-gene family were dropped. To address suspected cross-contamination and a sequencing artifact, a later analysis removed approximately 590 highly shared, low-generation-probability nucleotide sequences. A later analysis calculated a clonal expansion index for each public chain from normalized within-repertoire ranks of inferred template counts. A later analysis computed generation probabilities with a VDJ recombination model fitted to out-of-frame rearrangements, and checked the results against IGoR. A later analysis scored TCR-TCR, TCR-HLA and TCR-CMV co-occurrence with hypergeometric tests, applying a repertoire-size bias correction to TCR pairs. A later analysis estimated false discovery rates by permuting HLA or CMV assignments 20 times. In a later analysis, co-occurring TCRs were grouped using DBSCAN, with TCRdist sequence similarity added in when clustering inside HLA-allele-positive subsets. Repertoires with fewer than 30,000 or more than 120,000 public chains, plus five repertoires with anomalous nucleotide sharing, were excluded from co-occurrence clustering. What TCRdb holds here is the immuneACCESS table cut down to in-frame rearrangements. Part of the clones is not present; checked against another copy, under half of the missing clones reflect an unresolved V gene, and the others are unexplained. That table supplies the V and J calls and clone size; D and trimming were determined from the DNA. The sample records 150,000 to 200,000 clones, roughly 70% of which are singletons. The ten largest clonotypes hold about 3.1% of the sample.

Sequences were obtained from PBMCs. The TCR comes from a male donor in good health and CMV-seronegative. The receptor chain draws on TRBV28 and TRBJ1-2; a tentative D call is TRBD1 (5 bases match). The DNA sequence reads TGTGCCAGCAGTTGGGGCGGGGGTACAGTGTATGGCTACACCTTC. Its product reads: CASSWGGGTVYGYTF.